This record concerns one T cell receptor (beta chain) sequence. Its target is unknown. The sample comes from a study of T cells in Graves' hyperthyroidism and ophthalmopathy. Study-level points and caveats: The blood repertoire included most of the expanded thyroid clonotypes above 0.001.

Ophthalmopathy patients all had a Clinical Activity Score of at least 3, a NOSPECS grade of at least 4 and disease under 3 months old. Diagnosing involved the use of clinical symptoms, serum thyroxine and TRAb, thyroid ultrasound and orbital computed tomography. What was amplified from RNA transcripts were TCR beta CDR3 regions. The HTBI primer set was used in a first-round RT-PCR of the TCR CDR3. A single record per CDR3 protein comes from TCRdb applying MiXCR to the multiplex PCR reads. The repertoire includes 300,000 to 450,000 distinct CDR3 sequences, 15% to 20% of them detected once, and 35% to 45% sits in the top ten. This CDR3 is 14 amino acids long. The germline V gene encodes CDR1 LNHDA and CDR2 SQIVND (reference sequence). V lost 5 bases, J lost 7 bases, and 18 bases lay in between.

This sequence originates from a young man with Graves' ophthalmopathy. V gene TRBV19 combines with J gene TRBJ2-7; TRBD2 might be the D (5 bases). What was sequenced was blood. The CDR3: CASSPQMNWREQYF. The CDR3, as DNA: TGTGCCAGTAGTCCCCAAATGAACTGGAGGGAGCAGTACTTC.